What follows are 18 T cell receptor beta chains derived from one specimen sequenced in a study of T cells after yellow fever vaccination. TCRdb re-called the 5' RACE reads with MiXCR, one entry per CDR3 protein. The table has more than 350,000 distinct CDR3 sequences, approximately 10% seen once; the top ten hold less than 20%. The source was PBMCs, collected on the day of the first yellow fever vaccination. The receptors shown here come from a man between 18 and 29 years old who received the YFV17D yellow fever vaccine.

This clonotype was counted only a few times. The chain joins TRBV18 to TRBJ2-7; 9 positions match TRBD2. The V gene end was trimmed by 3 bases and the J gene end by 2 bases; junction bases not matched to a gene: 5. CDR3 size: 15 residues. Per germline, CDR1 KGHSH and CDR2 LQKENI. The CDR3, as DNA: TGTGCCAGCTCACCCAATAGCGGGAGCACCTACGAGCAGTACGTC. The encoded protein is CASSPNSGSTYEQYV.

This clonotype occurred a few times. The V call is TRBV19, the J call TRBJ2-3; no definite D call. CDR1 LNHDA and CDR2 SQIVND come from the germline V gene (reference sequence). The CDR3 is 16 amino acids. The V end lost 5 bases, the J end lost 1 base, and 16 bases lay between the germline ends. CDR3 nucleotides: TGTGCCAGTAGTCGCGGTGGTGGCAGCCGCACAGATACGCAGTATTTT. Its protein product is CASSRGGGSRTDTQYF.

This clonotype was counted many times. This rearrangement joins TRBV4-1 to TRBJ1-1; no clear D. The CDR3 is 15 residues long. V lost 1 base to trimming and J lost 1 base, with 10 bases between them. Germline assignment: CDR1 MGHRA and CDR2 YSYEKL. The CDR3: CASSQGRHTNTEAFF. The CDR3 nucleotides read TGCGCCAGCAGCCAAGGGCGACATACGAACACTGAAGCTTTCTTT.

There are many counts of this clonotype. The V and J genes are TRBV6-1 and TRBJ2-3; D might be TRBD1 (6 bases). The CDR3 covers 14 residues. Per germline, CDR1 MNHNS and CDR2 SASEGT. Deletions cut 6 bases from V and 2 bases from J, with 12 bases between. CDR3 DNA: TGTGCCAGCAGCCCCGGACAGTACACAGATACGCAGTATTTT. This codes for CASSPGQYTDTQYF.

This clonotype occurred many times. This rearrangement joins TRBV7-2 to TRBJ2-3, with 8 bases lining up with TRBD2. V lost 5 bases, J lost 4 bases, and 5 bases stayed unmatched. The CDR3 is 14 residues long. Germline values: CDR1 SGHTA, CDR2 FQGNSA. The CDR3 loop reads CASSPRGAADTQYF. The CDR3 nucleotides are TGTGCCAGCAGCCCGCGGGGGGCGGCAGATACGCAGTATTTT.

J is TRBJ2-7 and V is TRBV10-3; unclear D gene. The V end was cut by 3 bases, the J end by 0 bases, with 9 bases between. Per germline, CDR1 ENHRY and CDR2 SYGVKD. The CDR3 covers 14 residues. The chain's CDR3 is CAISEAFYSYEQYF. The CDR3 nucleotides are TGTGCCATCAGTGAAGCTTTTTACTCCTACGAGCAGTACTTC.

This clonotype occurred many times. The CDR3: CASSLGSMNTEAFF. DNA of the CDR3: TGTGCCAGCAGTTTGGGCAGTATGAACACTGAAGCTTTCTTT. The J gene is TRBJ1-1, the V gene TRBV28, with D unclear. The CDR3 is made up of 14 amino acids. Trimming took off 3 bases at V and 0 bases at J, with 8 bases between the two ends. The V gene's germline CDR1 is MDHEN and CDR2 SYDVKM.

The chain links TRBV18 to TRBJ2-7; no clear D. Germline V gives CDR1 KGHSH, CDR2 LQKENI. The CDR3 has 14 residues. Trimming took 5 bases from V and 3 from J, leaving 14 bases between them. The CDR3 region is CASSASGGLYEQYV. CDR3 nucleotide sequence: TGTGCCAGCTCAGCCTCCGGCGGCCTCTACGAGCAGTACGTC.

The chain couples TRBV4-1 to TRBJ2-5; TRBD1 might be the D (5 bases). CDR3 size: 15 residues. Trimming removed 2 bases at V and 5 bases at J, with 15 bases between. In germline, CDR1 is MGHRA, CDR2 YSYEKL. CDR3: CASSQLRTLVETQYF. CDR3 bases: TGCGCCAGCAGCCAACTCAGGACACTGGTGGAGACCCAGTACTTC.

This chain joins TRBV4-2 and TRBJ2-1, with D unresolved. The CDR3 runs 12 residues. The V gene's germline CDR1 is LGHNA and CDR2 YNFKEQ. The germline V and J ends were trimmed by 3 bases and 10 bases, with 10 bases remaining between them. This CDR3 is CASSHPRREQFF. Here the CDR3 DNA reads TGTGCCAGCAGCCACCCAAGACGAGAGCAGTTCTTC.

The chain carries TRBV7-2 and TRBJ2-3; TRBD1 matches at 10 bases. Looked up from germline, CDR1 is SGHTA and CDR2 is FQGNSA. The CDR3 covers 14 residues. V shed 3 bases and J 6 bases; nucleotides not matched to a gene: 3. CDR3: CASSFDRGLDTQYF. In nucleotides, the CDR3 is TGTGCCAGCAGCTTCGACAGGGGGCTGGATACGCAGTATTTT.

This clonotype was seen more than once but under ten times. V gene TRBV7-9 combines with J gene TRBJ2-2; D is ambiguous. V was clipped by 3 bases and J by 7 bases, with 18 bases between them. CDR1 and CDR2 from the germline V gene are SEHNR and FQNEAQ (reference sequence). This CDR3 comprises 16 residues. The CDR3 spells CASSLSSSGLGGELFF. The CDR3 nucleotides are TGTGCCAGCAGCTTGTCCTCTAGTGGGCTCGGCGGGGAGCTGTTTTTT.

This chain links TRBV12-3 or TRBV12-4 with TRBJ2-2; 8 bases map to TRBD1. Unmatched junction bases numbered 9, after V lost 5 bases and J lost 1 base. The CDR3 runs 17 residues. This CDR3 is CASSRKQGDLNTGELFF. In DNA, the CDR3 is TGTGCCAGCAGTCGTAAACAGGGGGACTTGAACACCGGGGAGCTGTTTTTT.

This sequence joins TRBV7-2 and TRBJ2-1, with D uncertain. The CDR3 sequence is 15 residues long. Germline-derived CDR1 and CDR2 are SGHTA and FQGNSA. V lost 5 bases and J lost 0, with 11 bases in between. The CDR3 region has the DNA TGTGCCAGCAGCGCCAGCCCGAGCTCCTACAATGAGCAGTTCTTC. This translates into CASSASPSSYNEQFF.

CDR3 nucleotide sequence: TGTGCCAGCAGCCAAGATGGGGACATCTCCTACGAGCAGTACTTC. Residues: CASSQDGDISYEQYF. This chain uses TRBV4-2 with TRBJ2-7; TRBD1 is a possible D gene (6 bases). Deletions cut 0 bases from V and 0 bases from J, with 9 bases between. The CDR3 length is 15 residues. The germline CDR1 and CDR2 sequences are LGHNA and YNFKEQ.

This clonotype has at least ten counts. The CDR3 region is CSARDRQEPTYEQYV. The CDR3 DNA follows: TGCAGTGCTAGAGATCGACAGGAGCCCACCTACGAGCAGTACGTC. The gene calls are TRBV20-1 and TRBJ2-7; TRBD1 is a possible D gene (6 bases). From germline, CDR1 is DFQATT and CDR2 SNEGSKA (reference sequence). CDR3 length: 15 residues. Trimming removed 0 bases at V and 2 bases at J, with 14 bases between.

This clonotype was seen at least ten times. The rearrangement uses TRBV12-3 or TRBV12-4 and TRBJ1-1; D remains unclear. The CDR3 totals 12 residues. The V and J ends lost 2 bases and 1 base respectively, with 2 bases between them. CDR3 nucleotide sequence: TGTGCCAGCAGTTTATGGAACACTGAAGCTTTCTTT. This sequence encodes CASSLWNTEAFF.

The chain carries TRBV7-2 and TRBJ1-5; D is undetermined. The CDR3 loop spans 15 amino acids. The V gene's germline CDR1 is SGHTA and CDR2 FQGNSA. Trimming left V 2 bases short and J 6 bases short, with 14 bases between. The CDR3 bases are TGTGCCAGCAGCTTAAGAGCGGCTCGAGGTCAGCCCCAGCATTTT. As protein: CASSLRAARGQPQHF.